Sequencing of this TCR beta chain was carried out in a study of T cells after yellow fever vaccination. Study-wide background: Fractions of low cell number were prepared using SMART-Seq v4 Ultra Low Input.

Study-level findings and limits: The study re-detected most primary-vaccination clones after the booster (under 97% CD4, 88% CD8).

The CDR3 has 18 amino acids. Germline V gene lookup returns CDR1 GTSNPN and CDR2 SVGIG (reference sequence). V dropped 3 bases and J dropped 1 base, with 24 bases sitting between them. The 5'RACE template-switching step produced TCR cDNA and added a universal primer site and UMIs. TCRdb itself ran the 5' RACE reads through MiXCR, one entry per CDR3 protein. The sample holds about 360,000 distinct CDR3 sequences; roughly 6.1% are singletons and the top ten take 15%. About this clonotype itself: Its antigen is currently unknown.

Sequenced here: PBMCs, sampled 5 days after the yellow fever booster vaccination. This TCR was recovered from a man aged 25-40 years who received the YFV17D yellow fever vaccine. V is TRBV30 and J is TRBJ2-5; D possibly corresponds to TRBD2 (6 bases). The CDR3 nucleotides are TGTGCCTGGAGGGGCGCGGGACTGACCTTACTCTCCCAAGAGACCCAGTACTTC. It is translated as CAWRGAGLTLLSQETQYF. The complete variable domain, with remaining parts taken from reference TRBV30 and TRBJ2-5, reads SQTIHQWPATLVQPVGSPLSLECTVEGTSNPNLYWYRQAAGRGLQLLFYSVGIGQISSEVPQNLSASRPQDRQFILSSKKLLLSDSGFYLCAWRGAGLTLLSQETQYFGPGTRLLVL.